This T cell receptor (beta chain) was retrieved from a study of cytomegalovirus exposure and HLA in healthy donors. Study-wide results and limits: In vitro data verified three CMV-associated chains as specific for CMV antigens.

CDR1 is MNHEY, CDR2 SMNVEV, per germline (reference sequence). The length of the CDR3 is 12 residues. V gave up 3 bases and J gave up 6 bases, with 8 bases separating them. Donors came from a validation cohort of over a hundred subjects, distinct from the first 666-subject cohort. Worth noting for this clone: The antigen remains unidentified.

Libraries were prepared by immunoSEQ multiplex PCR; TCRdb keeps only in-frame clonotypes and omits some of them. Seen here are about 360,000 clones, roughly 88% observed once, and the top ten hold approximately 0.8%. The sample comprised PBMCs. The receptor's source is a woman aged 18-35 years in good health and CMV-seronegative. J is TRBJ1-1 and V is TRBV27; no definite D call. The CDR3 nucleotides read TGTGCCAGCAGTTTTAGAGGGTCTGAAGCTTTCTTT. Translation: CASSFRGSEAFF.